The clone carrying this T cell receptor (beta chain) has more than one count but fewer than ten. PCR amplification relied on 60 Vbeta primers (plus 13 Jbeta primers). Sequencing was performed with immunoSEQ multiplex PCR; in TCRdb, only in-frame clones are kept and a portion is missing. The sample has over 110,000 clones, approximately 80% seen once. These data originate in a study of cytomegalovirus exposure and HLA in healthy donors. Losses at the gene ends were 6 bases for V and 3 bases for J; bases not matched to a gene: 15. CDR1 and CDR2 from the germline V gene are SGHTS and YDEGEE. This CDR3 is built from 17 residues.

The clonotype was recovered from a woman aged 40 to 50 in good health and CMV-seropositive. Sequenced: PBMCs. The chain has TRBV5-8 and TRBJ2-3; 8 bases line up with TRBD2. The CDR3 sequence is CASNPFRAGDGTDTQYF. The CDR3 coding sequence is TGTGCCAGCAACCCGTTTCGAGCGGGAGATGGTACAGATACGCAGTATTTT.